The 23 T cell receptor beta chains reported below all come from one sample, sequenced in a study of CD8+CD57+ T cells in acquired aplastic anemia. Researchers used genomic DNA as the template to profile TCR beta VDJ and CDR3. TCRdb re-called the reads through MiXCR, storing one row per CDR3 protein. The repertoire holds approximately 45,000 distinct CDR3 sequences, about 78% seen once, with 30% to 40% in the top ten. The sample comprised sorted CD4+, CD8+, or CD8+CD57+ T cells (not recorded which) from PBMCs. These receptors originate from a human donor in good health, serving as a control.

This sequence joins TRBV12-3 or TRBV12-4 and TRBJ2-7; TRBD1 matches 10 bases. The CDR3 contains 15 residues. Trimming took 3 bases from V and 5 from J; bases not matched to a gene: 7. CDR3 in amino acids: CASSFTGQGIDEQYF. CDR3 in DNA: TGTGCCAGCAGTTTTACGGGACAGGGGATCGACGAGCAGTACTTC.

This clonotype was observed a handful of times. The chain recombines TRBV19 with TRBJ2-2; tentative D call: TRBD1 (6 bases). This CDR3 is 13 amino acids long. Germline V gene sequence: CDR1 LNHDA, CDR2 SQIVND (reference sequence). Deletions cut 10 bases from V and 4 bases from J, with 13 bases between. CDR3: CATEQGSTGELFF. The CDR3 DNA reads as TGTGCCACCGAACAGGGTAGCACCGGGGAGCTGTTTTTT.

V is TRBV29-1 and J is TRBJ1-1, with D perhaps TRBD1 (6 bases). Germline values: CDR1 SQVTM, CDR2 ANQGSEA. Trimming cost V 7 bases and J 1 base, with 13 bases left between them. The CDR3 totals 13 residues. This chain's CDR3 is CSAEDRPNTEAFF. The CDR3 region has the DNA TGCAGCGCCGAGGACAGACCGAACACTGAAGCTTTCTTT.

The rearrangement uses TRBV29-1 and TRBJ1-2; no reliable D call. This CDR3 is built from 14 residues. Per germline, CDR1 SQVTM and CDR2 ANQGSEA. V gave up 6 bases and J gave up 4 bases, with 18 bases separating them. The CDR3 region is CSVEGDGEGYGYTF. The CDR3 bases are TGCAGCGTGGAGGGAGATGGGGAGGGCTATGGCTACACCTTC.

This clonotype was counted a single time. V and J are TRBV7-6 and TRBJ1-6; D might be TRBD1 (5 bases). The CDR3 sequence is 14 residues long. V was cut by 2 bases and J by 7 bases, with 9 bases left in between. The V gene's germline CDR1 is SGHVS and CDR2 FNYEAQ. The CDR3 region is CASSLSYRNSPLHF. Here the CDR3 DNA reads TGTGCCAGCAGCTTATCCTACAGGAATTCACCCCTCCACTTT.

The CDR3 loop reads CASSPRDGNYEQYV. CDR3 coding DNA: TGTGCCAGCAGCCCCCGGGACGGGAACTACGAGCAGTACGTC. The chain links TRBV7-8 to TRBJ2-7; the D call may be TRBD1 or TRBD2 (5 bases each). The CDR3 loop spans 14 amino acids. Germline V gives CDR1 SGHVS, CDR2 FQNEAQ. V lost 5 bases and J 3 bases, leaving 14 bases between the germline ends.

This CDR3 is CASSISGGPYNEQFF. The CDR3 nucleotides read TGTGCCAGTAGTATATCCGGGGGCCCTTACAATGAGCAGTTCTTC. The chain recombines TRBV19 with TRBJ2-1; perhaps D is TRBD1 or TRBD2 (6 bases each). V gave up 2 bases and J gave up 4 bases, with 12 bases separating them. CDR3 length equals 15 residues. From germline, CDR1 is LNHDA and CDR2 SQIVND (reference sequence).

The rearrangement uses TRBV7-9 and TRBJ2-7; D remains ambiguous. Looked up from germline, CDR1 is SEHNR and CDR2 is FQNEAQ (reference sequence). This CDR3 has 11 residues. Trimming took off 8 bases at V and 1 base at J, with 6 bases between the two ends. The CDR3 DNA reads as TGTGCCAGCGGGCAGTCCTACGAGCAGTACTTC. This gives the protein CASGQSYEQYF.

Within the sample, this clonotype is medium-sized. V and J are TRBV9 and TRBJ2-7, with D possibly matching TRBD1 (6 bases). The CDR3 runs 12 residues. Trimming cost V 3 bases and J 7 bases, with 11 bases left between them. Germline V gives CDR1 SGDLS, CDR2 YYNGEE. The CDR3 sequence: CASSARGGEQYF. For the CDR3, the DNA is TGTGCCAGCAGCGCGCGAGGGGGAGAGCAGTACTTC.

The V and J genes are TRBV11-1 and TRBJ2-1; no reliable D call. The germline V gene encodes CDR1 SGHAT and CDR2 FQDESV (reference sequence). The V end was cut by 3 bases, the J end by 4 bases, with 10 bases between. The CDR3 runs 14 residues. CDR3 sequence: CASSLVRRYNEQFF. In nucleotides, the CDR3 is TGTGCCAGCAGCTTGGTGAGACGGTACAATGAGCAGTTCTTC.

CDR3 sequence: CASSSGLAGDGDTQYF. Here the CDR3 DNA reads TGTGCCAGCAGCTCCGGACTAGCGGGGGATGGAGATACGCAGTATTTT. The gene calls are TRBV7-3 and TRBJ2-3, with 13 nucleotides matching TRBD2. Germline assignment: CDR1 SGHTA and CDR2 FQGTGA. This CDR3 has 16 amino acids. The trim removed 4 bases at V and 5 bases at J, leaving 6 bases unmatched.

The V and J genes are TRBV2 and TRBJ1-5; D not resolved. Trimming shortened V by 5 bases and J by 0 bases, and 11 bases separated the two germline ends. Germline CDR1 reads SNHLY; CDR2 reads FYNNEI. CDR3 size: 15 residues. This CDR3 is CASSHPTSSNQPQHF. The DNA for the CDR3 is TGTGCCAGCAGTCACCCGACAAGTAGCAATCAGCCCCAGCATTTT. The full variable domain, in which reference TRBV2 and TRBJ1-5 provide the parts outside the CDR3, is EPEVTQTPSHQVTQMGQEVILRCVPISNHLYFYWYRQILGQKVEFLVSFYNNEISEKSEIFDDQFSVERPDGSNFTLKIRSTKLEDSAMYFCASSHPTSSNQPQHFGDGTRLSIL.

The CDR3 spells CASSLEGRETQYF. The CDR3 region has the DNA TGTGCCAGCAGCTTAGAAGGAAGAGAGACCCAGTACTTC. The chain joins TRBV11-2 to TRBJ2-5; no clear D gene. This CDR3 is 13 amino acids long. CDR1 SGHAT and CDR2 FQNNGV come from the germline V gene. The V end was cut by 0 bases, the J end by 4 bases, with 6 bases between.

The rearrangement links TRBV24-1 to TRBJ1-5; tentatively, D is TRBD1 (6 bases). V lost 4 bases to trimming and J lost 11 bases, with 14 bases between them. Germline CDR1 KGHDR, CDR2 SFDVKD. This CDR3 is 13 amino acids long. This CDR3 reads CATSDTGQYTQHF. CDR3 bases: TGTGCCACCAGTGACACCGGACAGTACACCCAGCATTTT.

This rearrangement joins TRBV29-1 to TRBJ2-5, with TRBD1 identical over 10 bases. Germline V lookup: CDR1 SQVTM, CDR2 ANQGSEA. The CDR3 is 13 residues long. V was pared by 5 bases and J by 5 bases, with 5 bases of the junction left unmatched. CDR3 amino acids: CSVTGQGLETQYF. The CDR3 coding sequence is TGCAGCGTTACGGGACAGGGGTTGGAGACCCAGTACTTC.

V usage is TRBV15 and J usage is TRBJ2-7, with D possibly matching TRBD1 (5 bases). CDR1 is LNHNV and CDR2 is YYDKDF in the germline V gene (reference sequence). This CDR3 comprises 15 residues. V was clipped by 0 bases and J by 6 bases, with 15 bases between them. CDR3 in DNA: TGTGCCACCAGCAGAGATCCGCCAGGGAAACTCGAGCAGTACTTC. Residues: CATSRDPPGKLEQYF.

The CDR3 loop is CATSGGTDTQYF. In DNA form, the CDR3 reads TGTGCCACCAGTGGGGGTACAGATACGCAGTATTTT. This chain joins TRBV24-1 and TRBJ2-3; D call uncertain. Germline values: CDR1 KGHDR, CDR2 SFDVKD. CDR3 length equals 12 residues. V gave up 5 bases and J gave up 3 bases, with 5 bases separating them.

The gene calls are TRBV19 and TRBJ2-3; no clear D gene. Between the trimmed V and J ends, which lost 7 bases and 2 bases, there was a span of 4 bases. Germline CDR1 is LNHDA and CDR2 is SQIVND (reference sequence). The CDR3 runs 11 residues. This CDR3 is CASKTTDTQYF. The CDR3 DNA reads TGTGCCAGTAAAACCACAGATACGCAGTATTTT. Filled out from reference TRBV19 and TRBJ2-3, the complete variable domain reads DGGITQSPKYLFRKEGQNVTLSCEQNLNHDAMYWYRQDPGQGLRLIYYSQIVNDFQKGDIAEGYSVSREKKESFPLTVTSAQKNPTAFYLCASKTTDTQYFGPGTRLTVL.

The V call is TRBV10-3, the J call TRBJ2-1; 9 bases agree with TRBD2. This CDR3 is 15 amino acids long. Germline V gene sequence: CDR1 ENHRY, CDR2 SYGVKD. The V segment lost 2 bases and the J segment 7 bases; nucleotides outside the gene matches: 6. In nucleotides, the CDR3 is TGTGCCATCAGTGAGACGGCGGGGGGGGTGAATGAGCAGTTCTTC. Translated: CAISETAGGVNEQFF.

The chain links TRBV25-1 to TRBJ2-7; D possibly corresponds to TRBD2 (7 bases). This CDR3 is 15 amino acids long. Per germline, CDR1 MGHDK and CDR2 SYGVNS. V was cut by 6 bases and J by 5 bases, with 20 bases left in between. CDR3 DNA sequence: TGTGCCAGCAGCTTGGGAGGGGGGCTCGATGACGAGCAGTACTTC. Its protein is CASSLGGGLDDEQYF.

V and J are TRBV20-1 and TRBJ1-6; a possible D gene is TRBD1 (6 bases). This CDR3 has 15 amino acids. V lost 4 bases and J 6 bases, leaving 16 bases between the germline ends. Looked up from germline, CDR1 is DFQATT and CDR2 is SNEGSKA (reference sequence). The CDR3: CSAKKFEGVNSPLHF. The CDR3 DNA is TGCAGTGCTAAAAAGTTCGAGGGGGTTAATTCACCCCTCCACTTT.

The V gene is TRBV19, the J gene TRBJ2-7; 8 positions agree with TRBD1. Trimming took 9 bases from V and 0 from J; bases not matched to a gene: 10. The germline V gene encodes CDR1 LNHDA and CDR2 SQIVND (reference sequence). This CDR3 comprises 15 residues. CDR3 coding DNA: TGTGCCAGCAGCATCAGGGGGCTTAGCTCCTACGAGCAGTACTTC. It is translated as CASSIRGLSSYEQYF.

Remarks on this clonotype: Mismatch with germline at one junction end may stem from a read error. V usage is TRBV15 and J usage is TRBJ1-3, with D hard to call. Germline loops: CDR1 LNHNV, CDR2 YYDKDF (reference sequence). This CDR3 contains 16 residues. CDR3 residues: CASSGKQWSSGNTIYF. CDR3 bases: TGTGCCAGCAGTGGAAAACAGTGGAGCTCTGGAAACACCATATACTTT.